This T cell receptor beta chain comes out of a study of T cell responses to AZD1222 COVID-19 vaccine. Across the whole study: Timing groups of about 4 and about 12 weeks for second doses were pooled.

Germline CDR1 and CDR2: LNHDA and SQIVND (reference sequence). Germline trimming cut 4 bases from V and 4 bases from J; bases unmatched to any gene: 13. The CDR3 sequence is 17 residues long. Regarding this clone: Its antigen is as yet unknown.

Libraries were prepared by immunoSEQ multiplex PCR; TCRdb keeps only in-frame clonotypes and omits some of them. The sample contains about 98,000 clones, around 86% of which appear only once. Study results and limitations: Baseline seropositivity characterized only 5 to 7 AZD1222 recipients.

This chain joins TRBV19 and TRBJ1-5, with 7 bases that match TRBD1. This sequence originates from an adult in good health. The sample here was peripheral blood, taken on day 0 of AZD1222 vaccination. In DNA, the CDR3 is TGTGCCAGTAGTACGACCCTTACAGGGGTATGGAATCAGCCCCAGCATTTT. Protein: CASSTTLTGVWNQPQHF. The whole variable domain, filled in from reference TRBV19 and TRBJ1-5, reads DGGITQSPKYLFRKEGQNVTLSCEQNLNHDAMYWYRQDPGQGLRLIYYSQIVNDFQKGDIAEGYSVSREKKESFPLTVTSAQKNPTAFYLCASSTTLTGVWNQPQHFGDGTRLSIL.